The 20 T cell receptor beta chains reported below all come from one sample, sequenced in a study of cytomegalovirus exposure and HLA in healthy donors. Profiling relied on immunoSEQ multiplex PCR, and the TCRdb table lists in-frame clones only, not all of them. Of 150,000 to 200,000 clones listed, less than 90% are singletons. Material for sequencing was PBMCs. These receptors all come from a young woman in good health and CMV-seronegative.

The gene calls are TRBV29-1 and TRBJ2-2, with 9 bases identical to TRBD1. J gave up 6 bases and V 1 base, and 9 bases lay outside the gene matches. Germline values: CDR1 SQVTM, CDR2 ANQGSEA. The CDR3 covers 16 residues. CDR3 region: CSVEVTGQGHPGELFF. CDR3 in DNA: TGCAGCGTTGAAGTGACGGGACAGGGTCATCCCGGGGAGCTGTTTTTT.

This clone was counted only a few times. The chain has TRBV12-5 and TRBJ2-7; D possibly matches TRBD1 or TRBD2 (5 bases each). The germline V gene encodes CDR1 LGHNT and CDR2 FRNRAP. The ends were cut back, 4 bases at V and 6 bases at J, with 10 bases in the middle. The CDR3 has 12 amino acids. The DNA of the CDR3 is TGTGCTAGTGGTTCTCGGGGCTCCGAGCAGTACTTC. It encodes CASGSRGSEQYF.

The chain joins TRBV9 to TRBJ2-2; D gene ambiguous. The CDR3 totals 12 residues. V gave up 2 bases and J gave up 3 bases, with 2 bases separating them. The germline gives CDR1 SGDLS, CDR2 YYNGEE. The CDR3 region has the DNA TGTGCCAGCAGCGTGGACACCGGGGAGCTGTTTTTT. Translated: CASSVDTGELFF. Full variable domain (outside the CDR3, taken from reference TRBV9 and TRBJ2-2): DSGVTQTPKHLITATGQRVTLRCSPRSGDLSVYWYQQSLDQGLQFLIQYYNGEERAKGNILERFSAQQFPDLHSELNLSSLELGDSALYFCASSVDTGELFFGEGSRLTVL.

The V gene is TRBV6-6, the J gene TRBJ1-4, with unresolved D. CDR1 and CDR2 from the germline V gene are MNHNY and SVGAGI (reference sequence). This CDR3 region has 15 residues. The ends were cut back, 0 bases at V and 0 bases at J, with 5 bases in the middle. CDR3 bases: TGTGCCAGCAGTTACTCCCGGGCAACTAATGAAAAACTGTTTTTT. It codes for CASSYSRATNEKLFF.

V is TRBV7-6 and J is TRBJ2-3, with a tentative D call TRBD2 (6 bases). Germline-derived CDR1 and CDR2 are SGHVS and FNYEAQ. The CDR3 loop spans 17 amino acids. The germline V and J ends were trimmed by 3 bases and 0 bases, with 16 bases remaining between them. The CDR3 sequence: CASSFDGRAISTDTQYF. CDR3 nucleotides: TGTGCCAGCAGCTTCGACGGGAGAGCTATTAGCACAGATACGCAGTATTTT.

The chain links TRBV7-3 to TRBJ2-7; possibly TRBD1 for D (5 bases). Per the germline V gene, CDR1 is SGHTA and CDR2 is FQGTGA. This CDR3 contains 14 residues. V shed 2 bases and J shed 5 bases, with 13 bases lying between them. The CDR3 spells CASSLRDRSHEQYF. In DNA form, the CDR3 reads TGTGCCAGCAGCTTACGCGACAGATCCCACGAGCAGTACTTC.

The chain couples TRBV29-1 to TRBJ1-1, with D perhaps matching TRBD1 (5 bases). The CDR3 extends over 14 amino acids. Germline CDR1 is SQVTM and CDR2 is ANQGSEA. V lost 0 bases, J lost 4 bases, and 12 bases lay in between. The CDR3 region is CSVEDPGMSTEAFF. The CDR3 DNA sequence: TGCAGCGTTGAAGATCCAGGGATGAGCACTGAAGCTTTCTTT.

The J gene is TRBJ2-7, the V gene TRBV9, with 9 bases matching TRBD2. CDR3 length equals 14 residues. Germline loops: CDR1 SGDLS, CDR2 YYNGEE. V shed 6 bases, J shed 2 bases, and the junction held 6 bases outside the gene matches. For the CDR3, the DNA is TGTGCCAGCAATTACGCGGGGGGGCCCTACGAGCAGTACTTC. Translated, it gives CASNYAGGPYEQYF. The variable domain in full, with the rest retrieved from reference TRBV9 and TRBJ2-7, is DSGVTQTPKHLITATGQRVTLRCSPRSGDLSVYWYQQSLDQGLQFLIQYYNGEERAKGNILERFSAQQFPDLHSELNLSSLELGDSALYFCASNYAGGPYEQYFGPGTRLTVT.

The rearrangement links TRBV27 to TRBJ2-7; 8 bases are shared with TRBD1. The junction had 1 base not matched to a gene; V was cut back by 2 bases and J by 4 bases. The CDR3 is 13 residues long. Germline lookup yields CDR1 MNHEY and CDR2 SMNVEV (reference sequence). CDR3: CASSLGTGYEQYF. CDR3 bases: TGTGCCAGCAGTTTAGGGACAGGATACGAGCAGTACTTC.

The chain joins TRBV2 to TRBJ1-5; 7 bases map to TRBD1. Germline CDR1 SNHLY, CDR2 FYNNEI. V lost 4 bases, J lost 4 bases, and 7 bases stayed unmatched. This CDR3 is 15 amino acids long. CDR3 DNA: TGTGCCAGCAGTGCTTCGGCAGGGGGGAATCAGCCCCAGCATTTT. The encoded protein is CASSASAGGNQPQHF.

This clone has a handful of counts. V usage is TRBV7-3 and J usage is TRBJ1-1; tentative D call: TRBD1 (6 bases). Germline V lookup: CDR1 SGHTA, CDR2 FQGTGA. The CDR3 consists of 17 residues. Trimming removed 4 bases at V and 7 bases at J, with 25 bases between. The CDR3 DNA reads TGTGCCAGCAGCTCAGGGGAGCAACGGCCGGGAGATGGTGAAGCTTTCTTT. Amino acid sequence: CASSSGEQRPGDGEAFF.

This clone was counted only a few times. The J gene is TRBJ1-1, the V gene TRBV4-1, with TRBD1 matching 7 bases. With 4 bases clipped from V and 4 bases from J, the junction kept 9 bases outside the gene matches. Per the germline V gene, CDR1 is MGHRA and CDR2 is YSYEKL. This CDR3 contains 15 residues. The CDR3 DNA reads TGCGCCAGCAGCCGCAACAACCAGGGGGGCACTGAAGCTTTCTTT. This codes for CASSRNNQGGTEAFF.

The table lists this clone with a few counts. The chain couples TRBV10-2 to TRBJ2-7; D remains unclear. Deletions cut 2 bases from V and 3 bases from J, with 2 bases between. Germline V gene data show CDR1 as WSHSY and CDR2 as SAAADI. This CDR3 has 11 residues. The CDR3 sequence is CASSEGYEQYF. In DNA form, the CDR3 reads TGCGCCAGCAGTGAGGGCTACGAGCAGTACTTC.

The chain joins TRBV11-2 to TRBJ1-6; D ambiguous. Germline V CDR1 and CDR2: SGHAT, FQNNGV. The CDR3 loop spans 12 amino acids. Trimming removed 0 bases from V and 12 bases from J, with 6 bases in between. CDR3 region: CASSLDPGPLHF. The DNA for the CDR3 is TGTGCCAGCAGCTTAGATCCGGGACCCCTCCACTTT. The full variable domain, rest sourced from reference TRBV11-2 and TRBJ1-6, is EAGVAQSPRYKIIEKRQSVAFWCNPISGHATLYWYQQILGQGPKLLIQFQNNGVVDDSQLPKDRFSAERLKGVDSTLKIQPAKLEDSAVYLCASSLDPGPLHFGNGTRLTVT.

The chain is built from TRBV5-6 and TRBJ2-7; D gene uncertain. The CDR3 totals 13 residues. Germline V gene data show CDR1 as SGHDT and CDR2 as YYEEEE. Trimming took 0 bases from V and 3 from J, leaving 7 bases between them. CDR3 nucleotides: TGTGCCAGCAGCTTGGACCGAAACTACGAGCAGTACTTC. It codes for CASSLDRNYEQYF.

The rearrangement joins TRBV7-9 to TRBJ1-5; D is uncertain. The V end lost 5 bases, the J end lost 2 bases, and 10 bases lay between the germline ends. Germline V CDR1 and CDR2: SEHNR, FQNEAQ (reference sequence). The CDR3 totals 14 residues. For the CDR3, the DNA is TGTGCCAGCAGCCCAGTCAGTGGCAATCAGCCCCAGCATTTT. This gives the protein CASSPVSGNQPQHF. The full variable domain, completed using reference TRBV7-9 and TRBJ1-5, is DTGVSQNPRHKITKRGQNVTFRCDPISEHNRLYWYRQTLGQGPEFLTYFQNEAQLEKSRLLSDRFSAERPKGSFSTLEIQRTEQGDSAMYLCASSPVSGNQPQHFGDGTRLSIL.

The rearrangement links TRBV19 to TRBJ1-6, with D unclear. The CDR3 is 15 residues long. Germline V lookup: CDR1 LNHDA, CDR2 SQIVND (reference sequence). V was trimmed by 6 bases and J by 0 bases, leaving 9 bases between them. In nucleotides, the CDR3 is TGTGCCAGTAGCCGACGGAGCTCCTATAATTCACCCCTCCACTTT. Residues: CASSRRSSYNSPLHF.

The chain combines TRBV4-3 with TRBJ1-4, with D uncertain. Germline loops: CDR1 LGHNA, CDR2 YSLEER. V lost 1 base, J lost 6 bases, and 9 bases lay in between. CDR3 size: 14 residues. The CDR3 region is CASSQVGSDEKLFF. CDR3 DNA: TGCGCCAGCAGCCAAGTAGGGTCTGATGAAAAACTGTTTTTT.

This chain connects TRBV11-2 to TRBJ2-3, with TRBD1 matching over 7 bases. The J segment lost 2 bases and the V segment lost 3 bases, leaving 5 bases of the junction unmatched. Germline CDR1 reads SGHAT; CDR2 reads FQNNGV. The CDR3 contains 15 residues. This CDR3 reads CASSFSGQNTDTQYF. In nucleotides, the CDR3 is TGTGCCAGCAGCTTCTCGGGACAGAACACAGATACGCAGTATTTT.

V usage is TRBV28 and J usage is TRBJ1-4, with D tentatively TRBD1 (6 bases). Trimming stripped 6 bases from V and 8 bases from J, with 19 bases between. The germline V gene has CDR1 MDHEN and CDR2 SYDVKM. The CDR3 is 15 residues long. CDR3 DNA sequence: TGTGCCAGCAGCCCCGGCGGGGGCGGGAGGGAAAAACTGTTTTTT. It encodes CASSPGGGGREKLFF. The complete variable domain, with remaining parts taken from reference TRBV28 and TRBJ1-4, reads DVKVTQSSRYLVKRTGEKVFLECVQDMDHENMFWYRQDPGLGLRLIYFSYDVKMKEKGDIPEGYSVSREKKERFSLILESASTNQTSMYLCASSPGGGGREKLFFGSGTQLSVL.